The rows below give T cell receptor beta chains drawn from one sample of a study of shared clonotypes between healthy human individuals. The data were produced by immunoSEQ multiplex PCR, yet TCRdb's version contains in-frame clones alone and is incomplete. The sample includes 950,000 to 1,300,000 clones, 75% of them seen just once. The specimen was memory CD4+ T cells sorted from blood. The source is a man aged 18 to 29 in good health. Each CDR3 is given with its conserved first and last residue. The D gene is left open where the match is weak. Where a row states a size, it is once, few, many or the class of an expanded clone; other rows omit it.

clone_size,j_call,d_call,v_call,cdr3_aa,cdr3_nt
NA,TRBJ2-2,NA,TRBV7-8,CASSLESGSTGELFF,TGTGCCAGCAGCTTAGAATCCGGCAGCACCGGGGAGCTGTTTTTT
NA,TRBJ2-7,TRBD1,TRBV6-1,CASSLQGDLPYEQYF,TGTGCCAGCAGTCTACAGGGGGACTTGCCCTACGAGCAGTACTTC
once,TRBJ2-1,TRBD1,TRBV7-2,CASSVRQGTAFIEFF,TGTGCCAGCAGCGTAAGACAGGGCACGGCGTTTATCGAATTCTTC
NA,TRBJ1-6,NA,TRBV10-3,CAISDGAGNNSPLHF,TGTGCCATCAGTGATGGGGCAGGTAATAATTCACCCCTCCACTTT
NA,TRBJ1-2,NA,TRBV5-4,CASSPGRTQDSYGYTF,TGTGCCAGCAGCCCCGGACGGACCCAAGACTCCTATGGCTACACCTTC
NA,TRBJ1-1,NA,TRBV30,CAWSRDTEAFF,TGTGCCTGGAGTAGAGACACTGAAGCTTTCTTT
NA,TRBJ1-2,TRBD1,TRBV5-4,CASSTNTGDYGYTF,TGTGCCAGCAGCACCAACACAGGGGACTATGGCTACACCTTC
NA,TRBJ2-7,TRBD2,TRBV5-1,CASSLAGGSYEQYF,TGCGCCAGCAGCTTAGCGGGGGGATCCTACGAGCAGTACTTC
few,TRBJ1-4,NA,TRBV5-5,CASSPGPNEKLFF,TGTGCCAGCAGCCCCGGTCCTAATGAAAAACTGTTTTTT
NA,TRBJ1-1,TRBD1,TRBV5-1,CASSFTGQGVNTEAFF,TGCGCCAGCAGCTTTACGGGACAGGGGGTGAACACTGAAGCTTTCTTT
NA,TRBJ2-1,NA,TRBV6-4,CASSDLWGLRQFF,TGTGCCAGCAGTGACCTTTGGGGACTTAGACAGTTCTTC
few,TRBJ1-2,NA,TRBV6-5,CASTSLTGHGYTF,TGTGCCAGCACCAGTCTCACAGGGCATGGCTACACCTTC
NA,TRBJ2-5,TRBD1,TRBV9,CASSVASPGTGQETQYF,TGTGCCAGCAGCGTAGCTTCCCCCGGGACAGGCCAAGAGACCCAGTACTTC
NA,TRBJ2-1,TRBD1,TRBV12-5,CASAGQGLNEQFF,TGTGCTAGTGCCGGACAGGGACTCAATGAGCAGTTCTTC
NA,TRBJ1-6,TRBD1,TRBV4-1,CASSQVPGQGGSPLHF,TGCGCCAGCAGCCAAGTCCCGGGACAGGGAGGTTCACCCCTCCACTTT
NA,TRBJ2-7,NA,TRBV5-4,CASSLGASYEQYF,TGTGCCAGCAGCTTAGGGGCGTCATACGAGCAGTACTTC
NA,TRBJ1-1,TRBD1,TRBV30,CAWGTGGGRGTEAFF,TGTGCCTGGGGGACAGGGGGCGGTAGGGGCACTGAAGCTTTCTTT